What follows is one TCR beta chain and its context. These data are taken from a study of CD4+ T cells in melanoma. Trimming took 6 bases from V and 8 from J, leaving 16 bases between them. Germline lookup yields CDR1 MNHEY and CDR2 SVGAGI. The CDR3 covers 13 residues. Assay: immunoSEQ multiplex PCR; the TCRdb copy retains only in-frame clones and omits some. The profile covers 10,000 to 14,000 clones, with 65% to 75% appearing a single time and over 9% taken by the ten largest. This sequence originates from a human donor with melanoma. The gene calls are TRBV6-5 and TRBJ1-1; TRBD1 is a possible D gene (5 bases). The sequencing input was cells from a culture (not recorded whether cultured in vitro). CDR3 nucleotides: TGTGCCAGCAGCCCTCCCTCAGGGAGAGAAGCTTTCTTT. It specifies CASSPPSGREAFF.